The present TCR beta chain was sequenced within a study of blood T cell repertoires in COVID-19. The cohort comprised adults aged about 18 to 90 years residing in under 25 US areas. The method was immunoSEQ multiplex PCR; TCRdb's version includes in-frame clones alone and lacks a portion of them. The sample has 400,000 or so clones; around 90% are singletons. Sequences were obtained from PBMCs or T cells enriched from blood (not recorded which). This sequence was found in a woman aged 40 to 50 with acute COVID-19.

CDR3 in amino acids: CASRRDRASPLHF. CDR3 nucleotide sequence: TGTGCCAGCAGACGGGACAGGGCTTCACCCCTCCACTTT. This chain links TRBV25-1 with TRBJ1-6, with TRBD1 identical over 9 bases. CDR3 size: 13 residues. The J segment lost 9 bases and the V segment lost 6 bases, leaving 3 bases of the junction unmatched. The germline V gene has CDR1 MGHDK and CDR2 SYGVNS.